The clone carrying this T cell receptor beta chain was counted only a few times. The PCR made use of 60 Vbeta and 13 Jbeta primers. The protocol was immunoSEQ multiplex PCR, while the TCRdb copy is restricted to in-frame clones and leaves out a portion. The sample consists of 150,000 to 200,000 clones, under 80% of them appearing once. The germline gives CDR1 LNHDA, CDR2 SQIVND (reference sequence). V lost 6 bases to trimming and J lost 0 bases; unmatched junction nucleotides: 11. CDR3 length: 17 residues. The data derive from a study of cytomegalovirus exposure and HLA in healthy donors. Sequenced sample: PBMCs. This receptor was taken from a female donor in good health and CMV-seronegative. The J gene is TRBJ2-5, the V gene TRBV19, with TRBD1 matching 9 bases. CDR3 protein: CASSLGDREQYQETQYF. The CDR3 region has the DNA TGTGCCAGTAGCCTAGGGGACAGGGAACAGTACCAAGAGACCCAGTACTTC.